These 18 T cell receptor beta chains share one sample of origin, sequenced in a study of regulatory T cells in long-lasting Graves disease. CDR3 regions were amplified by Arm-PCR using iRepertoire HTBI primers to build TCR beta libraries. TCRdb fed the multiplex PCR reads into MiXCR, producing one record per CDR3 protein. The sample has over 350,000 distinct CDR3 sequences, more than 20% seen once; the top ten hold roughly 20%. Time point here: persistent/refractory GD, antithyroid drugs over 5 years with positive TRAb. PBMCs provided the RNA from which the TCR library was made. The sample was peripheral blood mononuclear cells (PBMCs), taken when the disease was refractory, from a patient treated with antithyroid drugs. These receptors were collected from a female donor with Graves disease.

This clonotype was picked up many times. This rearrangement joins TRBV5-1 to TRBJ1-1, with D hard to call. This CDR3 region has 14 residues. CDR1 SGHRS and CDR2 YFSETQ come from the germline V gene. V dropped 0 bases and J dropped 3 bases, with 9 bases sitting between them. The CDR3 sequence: CASSLVDVYTEAFF. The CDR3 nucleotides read TGCGCCAGCAGCTTGGTGGACGTATACACTGAAGCTTTCTTT.

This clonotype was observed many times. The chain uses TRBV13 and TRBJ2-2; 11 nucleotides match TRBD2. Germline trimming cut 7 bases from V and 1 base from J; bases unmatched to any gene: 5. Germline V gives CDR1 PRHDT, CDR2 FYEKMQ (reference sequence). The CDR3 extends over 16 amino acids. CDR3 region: CASKTGTSGNTGELFF. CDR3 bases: TGTGCCAGCAAAACCGGGACTAGCGGGAACACCGGGGAGCTGTTTTTT. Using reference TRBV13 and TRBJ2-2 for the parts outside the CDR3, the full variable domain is AAGVIQSPRHLIKEKRETATLKCYPIPRHDTVYWYQQGPGQDPQFLISFYEKMQSDKGSIPDRFSAQQFSDYHSELNMSSLELGDSALYFCASKTGTSGNTGELFFGEGSRLTVL.

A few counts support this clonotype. CDR3 loop: CATRPGTEDPYEQYF. The CDR3 nucleotides read TGTGCCACCAGACCAGGGACCGAAGACCCGTACGAGCAGTACTTC. This chain connects TRBV15 to TRBJ2-7; D assignment may be TRBD1 or TRBD2 (5 bases each). The CDR3 length is 15 residues. V gave up 6 bases and J gave up 4 bases, with 19 bases separating them. CDR1 and CDR2 (germline): LNHNV, YYDKDF (reference sequence).

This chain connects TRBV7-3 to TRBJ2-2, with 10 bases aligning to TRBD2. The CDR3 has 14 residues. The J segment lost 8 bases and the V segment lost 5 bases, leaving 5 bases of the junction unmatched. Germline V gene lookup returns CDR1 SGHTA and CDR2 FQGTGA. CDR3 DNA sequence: TGTGCCAGCAGCCCGGGACTAGCGAGGGGGGAGCTGTTTTTT. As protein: CASSPGLARGELFF.

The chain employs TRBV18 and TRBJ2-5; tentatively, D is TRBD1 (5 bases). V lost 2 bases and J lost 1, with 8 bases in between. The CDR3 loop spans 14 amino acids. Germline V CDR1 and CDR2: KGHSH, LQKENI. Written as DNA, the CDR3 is TGTGCCAGCTCACCAGCAGGGTCCCAAGAGACCCAGTACTTC. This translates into CASSPAGSQETQYF.

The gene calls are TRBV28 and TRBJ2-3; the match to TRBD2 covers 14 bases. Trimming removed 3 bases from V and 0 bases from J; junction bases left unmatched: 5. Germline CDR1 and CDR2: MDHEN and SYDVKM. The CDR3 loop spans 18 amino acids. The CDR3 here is CASSFDGTSGSSTDTQYF. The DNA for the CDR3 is TGTGCCAGCAGTTTTGACGGGACTAGCGGGAGTAGCACAGATACGCAGTATTTT.

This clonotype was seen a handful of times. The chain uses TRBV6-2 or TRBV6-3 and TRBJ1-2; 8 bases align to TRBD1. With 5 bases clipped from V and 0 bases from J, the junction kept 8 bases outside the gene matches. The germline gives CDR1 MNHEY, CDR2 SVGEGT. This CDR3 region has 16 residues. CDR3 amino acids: CASSGTGTGPNYGYTF. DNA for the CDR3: TGTGCCAGCAGTGGCACCGGGACAGGACCTAACTATGGCTACACCTTC.

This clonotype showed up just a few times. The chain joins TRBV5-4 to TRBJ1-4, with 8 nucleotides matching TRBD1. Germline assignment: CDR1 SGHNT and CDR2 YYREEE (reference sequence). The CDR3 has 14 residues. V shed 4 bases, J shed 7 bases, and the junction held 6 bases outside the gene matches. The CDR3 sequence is CASSPTGAGEKLFF. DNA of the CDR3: TGTGCCAGCAGCCCGACAGGGGCTGGTGAAAAACTGTTTTTT. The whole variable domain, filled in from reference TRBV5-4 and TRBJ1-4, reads ETGVTQSPTHLIKTRGQQVTLRCSSQSGHNTVSWYQQALGQGPQFIFQYYREEENGRGNFPPRFSGLQFPNYSSELNVNALELDDSALYLCASSPTGAGEKLFFGSGTQLSVL.

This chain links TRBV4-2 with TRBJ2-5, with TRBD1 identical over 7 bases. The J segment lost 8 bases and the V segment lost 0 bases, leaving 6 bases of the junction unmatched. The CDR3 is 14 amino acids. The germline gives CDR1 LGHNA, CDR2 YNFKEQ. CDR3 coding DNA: TGTGCCAGCAGCCAAGATAGACAGGGCAGCACCCAGTACTTC. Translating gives CASSQDRQGSTQYF.

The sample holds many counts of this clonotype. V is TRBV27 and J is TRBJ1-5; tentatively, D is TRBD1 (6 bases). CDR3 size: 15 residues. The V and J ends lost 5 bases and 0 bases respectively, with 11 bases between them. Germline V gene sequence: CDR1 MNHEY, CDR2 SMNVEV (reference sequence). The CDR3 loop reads CASSRQAYSNQPQHF. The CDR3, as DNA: TGTGCCAGCAGTCGACAGGCCTATAGCAATCAGCCCCAGCATTTT.

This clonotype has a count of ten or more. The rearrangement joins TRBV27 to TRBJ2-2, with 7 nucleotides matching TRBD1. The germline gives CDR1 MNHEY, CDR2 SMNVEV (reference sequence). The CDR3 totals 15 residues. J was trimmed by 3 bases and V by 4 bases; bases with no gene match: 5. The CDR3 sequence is CASSSQGWDTGELFF. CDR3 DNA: TGTGCCAGCAGTTCACAGGGGTGGGACACCGGGGAGCTGTTTTTT.

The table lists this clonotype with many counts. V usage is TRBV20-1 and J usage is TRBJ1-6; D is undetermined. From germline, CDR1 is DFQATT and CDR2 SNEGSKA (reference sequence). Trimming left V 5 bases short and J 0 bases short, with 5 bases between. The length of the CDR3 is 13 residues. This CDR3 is CSARASYNSPLHF. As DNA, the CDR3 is TGCAGTGCTCGGGCCTCCTATAATTCACCCCTCCACTTT.

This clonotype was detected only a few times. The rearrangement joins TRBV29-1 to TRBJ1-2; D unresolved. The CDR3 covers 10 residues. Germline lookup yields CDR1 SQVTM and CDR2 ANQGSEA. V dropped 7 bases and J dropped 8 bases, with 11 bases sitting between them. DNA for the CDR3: TGCAGCGCGGGGAAAGTCGGCTACACCTTC. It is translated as CSAGKVGYTF.

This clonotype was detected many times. This chain's CDR3 is CASSIGVLETQYF. CDR3 coding DNA: TGTGCCAGCAGTATAGGGGTCCTGGAGACCCAGTACTTC. The gene calls are TRBV28 and TRBJ2-5; possible D gene TRBD1, 5 bases. Trimming pared 5 bases from V and 5 bases from J, leaving 12 bases between. CDR1 and CDR2 from the germline V gene are MDHEN and SYDVKM. The CDR3 is 13 amino acids.

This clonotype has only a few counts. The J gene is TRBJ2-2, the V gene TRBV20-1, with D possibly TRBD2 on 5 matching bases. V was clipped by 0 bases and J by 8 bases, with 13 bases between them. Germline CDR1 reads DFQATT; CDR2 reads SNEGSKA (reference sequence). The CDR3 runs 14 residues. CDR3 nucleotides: TGCAGTGCTAGAGAGGCGAGGGCTCTGGGGGAGCTGTTTTTT. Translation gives CSAREARALGELFF.

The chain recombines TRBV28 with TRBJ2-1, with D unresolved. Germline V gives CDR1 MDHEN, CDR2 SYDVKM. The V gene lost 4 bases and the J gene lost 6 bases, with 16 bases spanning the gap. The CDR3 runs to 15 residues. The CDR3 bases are TGTGCCAGCAGTTCCCCGAGTCGTGGGATCAATGAGCAGTTCTTC. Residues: CASSSPSRGINEQFF.

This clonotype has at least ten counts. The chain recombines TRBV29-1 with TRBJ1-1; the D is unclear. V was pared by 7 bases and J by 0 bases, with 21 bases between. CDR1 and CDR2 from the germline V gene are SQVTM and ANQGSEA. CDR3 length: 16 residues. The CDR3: CSATAAAGPVNTEAFF. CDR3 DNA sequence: TGCAGCGCTACCGCCGCGGCAGGCCCCGTGAACACTGAAGCTTTCTTT.

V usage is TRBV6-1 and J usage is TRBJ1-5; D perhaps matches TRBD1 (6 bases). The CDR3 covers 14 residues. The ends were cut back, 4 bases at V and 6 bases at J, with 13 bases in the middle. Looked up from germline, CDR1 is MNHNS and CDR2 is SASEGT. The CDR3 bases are TGTGCCAGCAGTGTTCGGGGGCTTGTTCAGCCCCAGCATTTT. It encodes CASSVRGLVQPQHF.